The source of this T cell receptor (beta chain) is a study of Graves' ophthalmopathy and Graves' hyperthyroidism. The study amplified TCR beta CDR3 regions using RNA transcripts. The authors performed first-round RT-PCR with HTBI primers and then a second-round multiplex PCR. In TCRdb, the multiplex PCR reads were re-called with MiXCR into one record per CDR3 protein. This table holds 900,000 to 1,200,000 distinct CDR3 sequences, 36% found once. Study-level points and caveats: Most thyroid-expanded clonotypes exceeding 0.001 frequency were also found in blood.

The CDR3 covers 11 residues. Germline V gene lookup returns CDR1 SQVTM and CDR2 ANQGSEA. The V and J ends lost 4 bases and 7 bases respectively, with 10 bases between them. A note on this clonotype: Its target is not known.

Exclusion criteria comprised other autoimmune diseases, uncontrolled infections, pregnancy or lactation in patients. This TCR derives from an adult man with Graves' hyperthyroidism. This rearrangement joins TRBV29-1 to TRBJ1-1; no reliable D call. Sequenced input: peripheral blood or thyroid tissue (not recorded which). CDR3 loop: CSVGLGLEAFF. The DNA for the CDR3 is TGCAGCGTTGGGCTAGGGCTTGAAGCTTTCTTT. Variable domain in full (rest from reference TRBV29-1 and TRBJ1-1): SAVISQKPSRDICQRGTSLTIQCQVDSQVTMMFWYRQQPGQSLTLIATANQGSEATYESGFVIDKFPISRPNLTFSTLTVSNMSPEDSSIYLCSVGLGLEAFFGQGTRLTVV.